What follows are 24 T cell receptor beta chains derived from one specimen sequenced in a study of blood T cell repertoires in COVID-19. TCRdb's table, derived via immunoSEQ multiplex PCR, lists solely in-frame clones and lacks some. The profile shows more than 85,000 clones, almost 80% of them singletons. The sample was peripheral blood. These receptors came from a man in his sixties with active or convalescent COVID-19.

V gene TRBV2 combines with J gene TRBJ1-1; no firm D call. The CDR3 consists of 11 residues. V was trimmed by 8 bases and J by 5 bases, leaving 9 bases between them. Germline V gene lookup returns CDR1 SNHLY and CDR2 FYNNEI. The CDR3 DNA sequence: TGTGCCAGCGCGGGGAGGACTGAAGCTTTCTTT. Protein product: CASAGRTEAFF.

This chain joins TRBV6-5 and TRBJ2-2; no definite D call. The CDR3 extends over 15 amino acids. Germline-derived CDR1 and CDR2 are MNHEY and SVGAGI. The V end was cut by 5 bases, the J end by 0 bases, with 10 bases between. The CDR3 DNA reads TGTGCCAGCAGTCCCCGCGGCGCGAACACCGGGGAGCTGTTTTTT. This encodes CASSPRGANTGELFF.

The chain has TRBV2 and TRBJ1-2, with TRBD1 as a possible D gene (5 bases). The CDR3 consists of 14 residues. V dropped 0 bases and J dropped 7 bases, with 12 bases sitting between them. Germline loops: CDR1 SNHLY, CDR2 FYNNEI. The DNA for the CDR3 is TGTGCCAGCAGTGAAGCGCGGCAGGGAAGTGGCTACACCTTC. Its protein product is CASSEARQGSGYTF.

The chain joins TRBV15 to TRBJ2-7; 8 bases match TRBD1. CDR1 LNHNV and CDR2 YYDKDF come from the germline V gene (reference sequence). The CDR3 spans 16 residues. After removal of 5 bases from V and 1 base from J, the junction contained 10 bases not matched to a gene. The CDR3 nucleotides read TGTGCCACCAGCGGCCAGGACAGGGATGGGTCCTACGAGCAGTACTTC. Amino acid sequence: CATSGQDRDGSYEQYF.

This clone was found a few times. The chain has TRBV28 and TRBJ2-7, with a possible D match to TRBD2 (5 bases). In germline, CDR1 is MDHEN, CDR2 SYDVKM. CDR3 length: 14 amino acids. V lost 5 bases and J 0 bases, leaving 11 bases between the germline ends. CDR3 region: CASSRSGNSYEQYF. As DNA, the CDR3 is TGTGCCAGCAGTCGATCGGGGAACTCCTACGAGCAGTACTTC.

This chain joins TRBV2 and TRBJ2-1; TRBD2 aligns across 7 bases. Germline V CDR1 and CDR2: SNHLY, FYNNEI. The CDR3 length is 14 residues. The V segment lost 4 bases and the J segment 7 bases; nucleotides outside the gene matches: 7. CDR3 DNA: TGTGCCAGCAGTGGGACTAGTCTTTTGAATGAGCAGTTCTTC. It is translated as CASSGTSLLNEQFF.

The V and J genes are TRBV3-1 (or the pseudogene TRBV3-2) and TRBJ1-2; no reliable D call. V was shortened by 0 bases and J by 8 bases, with 13 bases between the two germline ends. Germline loops: CDR1 LGHDT, CDR2 YNNKEL (reference sequence). This CDR3 contains 14 residues. CDR3 residues: CASSQDLGAPGYTF. The CDR3 DNA sequence: TGTGCCAGCAGCCAAGATCTAGGAGCTCCCGGCTACACCTTC.

V gene TRBV10-3 combines with J gene TRBJ2-7; D may be TRBD1 (5 bases). Germline CDR1 and CDR2: ENHRY and SYGVKD. The length of the CDR3 is 14 residues. Trimming shortened V by 8 bases and J by 2 bases, and 16 bases separated the two germline ends. The CDR3 nucleotides read TGTGCCATCGGCATGGACAATTCCGCCTACGAGCAGTACGTC. Translated: CAIGMDNSAYEQYV.

This chain links TRBV5-5 with TRBJ1-5, with D hard to call. Trimming left V 0 bases short and J 3 bases short, with 7 bases between. This CDR3 comprises 14 residues. Per germline, CDR1 SGHKS and CDR2 YYEKEE (reference sequence). The CDR3 DNA follows: TGTGCCAGCAGCTTGGACCAGGCCAATCAGCCCCAGCATTTT. This sequence encodes CASSLDQANQPQHF.

The CDR3 nucleotides are TGTGCCAGCAGTTTATCGGGGGGCACTGAAGCTTTCTTT. Residues: CASSLSGGTEAFF. This chain uses TRBV27 with TRBJ1-1; D possibly corresponds to TRBD1 (5 bases). Germline CDR1 and CDR2: MNHEY and SMNVEV (reference sequence). Trimming removed 0 bases at V and 4 bases at J, with 6 bases between. This CDR3 comprises 13 residues.

The CDR3 nucleotides are TGTGCCAGCAGCCCTTTGGGACAGACTCAAGAGACCCAGTACTTC. It is translated as CASSPLGQTQETQYF. V is TRBV6-2 or TRBV6-3 and J is TRBJ2-5; TRBD1 matches at 7 bases. Germline V lookup: CDR1 MNHEY, CDR2 SVGEGT. This CDR3 spans 15 amino acids. The V gene end was trimmed by 6 bases and the J gene end by 2 bases; junction bases not matched to a gene: 9.

V usage is TRBV5-1 and J usage is TRBJ2-1; 9 bases align to TRBD2. The CDR3 has 15 residues. V was pared by 9 bases and J by 5 bases, with 12 bases of the junction left unmatched. From germline, CDR1 is SGHRS and CDR2 YFSETQ. The CDR3 DNA reads as TGCGCCACTACGTCGGCGGGAGGGCCCAACAATGAGCAGTTCTTC. As protein: CATTSAGGPNNEQFF.

This chain connects TRBV24-1 to TRBJ2-1; 8 bases match TRBD1. Germline trimming cut 7 bases from V and 12 bases from J; bases unmatched to any gene: 10. Germline V gene sequence: CDR1 KGHDR, CDR2 SFDVKD. The CDR3 loop spans 13 amino acids. DNA for the CDR3: TGTGCCACCAGCGTCCCGGGACAGGTACTGCAGTTCTTC. Translation: CATSVPGQVLQFF.

This clone was counted a single time. The V and J genes are TRBV5-1 and TRBJ2-5; 15 nucleotides match TRBD2. The CDR3 contains 18 residues. The germline V gene has CDR1 SGHRS and CDR2 YFSETQ. J gave up 2 bases and V 4 bases, and 9 bases lay outside the gene matches. CDR3 sequence (DNA): TGCGCCAGCAGCAAGGGGACTAGCGGGAGGCCGATACAAGAGACCCAGTACTTC. As protein: CASSKGTSGRPIQETQYF. The full variable domain, its missing parts supplied by reference TRBV5-1 and TRBJ2-5, is KAGVTQTPRYLIKTRGQQVTLSCSPISGHRSVSWYQQTPGQGLQFLFEYFSETQRNKGNFPGRFSGRQFSNSRSEMNVSTLELGDSALYLCASSKGTSGRPIQETQYFGPGTRLLVL.

The sample holds a few counts of this clone. The chain uses TRBV6-1 and TRBJ1-4, with TRBD1 as a possible D gene (5 bases). From germline, CDR1 is MNHNS and CDR2 SASEGT. This CDR3 spans 12 amino acids. Trimming removed 1 base from V and 8 bases from J, with 5 bases in between. The DNA for the CDR3 is TGTGCCAGCAGTGAAGGACAGGAAAAACTGTTTTTT. This encodes CASSEGQEKLFF.

The chain carries TRBV12-3 or TRBV12-4 and TRBJ2-7; D remains unclear. The ends were cut back, 3 bases at V and 3 bases at J, with 9 bases in the middle. This CDR3 has 13 residues. The CDR3 bases are TGTGCCAGCAGTTTGGGCAGGAACTACGAGCAGTACGTC. Translated: CASSLGRNYEQYV.

The V call is TRBV5-1, the J call TRBJ2-5, with a weak D call TRBD2 (5 bases). With 4 bases removed from V and 4 bases from J, the gap between germline ends came to 14 bases. The germline gives CDR1 SGHRS, CDR2 YFSETQ. This CDR3 is built from 14 residues. The CDR3 nucleotides read TGCGCCAGCAGCCCGAGGGTTCCCGGAGAGACCCAGTACTTC. Encoded protein: CASSPRVPGETQYF.

This clone showed up just a few times. This chain uses TRBV6-1 with TRBJ1-2; D remains ambiguous. This CDR3 has 13 amino acids. CDR1 and CDR2 (germline): MNHNS, SASEGT. The V and J ends lost 2 bases and 7 bases respectively, with 11 bases between them. For the CDR3, the DNA is TGTGCCAGCAGTGAACGCCTTCGGGGTGGCTACACCTTC. Translating it yields CASSERLRGGYTF.

This sequence joins TRBV9 and TRBJ2-1; 8 nucleotides align to TRBD2. Germline loops: CDR1 SGDLS, CDR2 YYNGEE. The V and J ends lost 1 base and 8 bases, in that order; junction bases with no gene match: 17. CDR3 size: 18 residues. The CDR3 protein is CASSVSLAGAQSSDEQFF. The CDR3, as DNA: TGTGCCAGCAGCGTAAGTCTAGCGGGCGCACAATCCTCGGATGAGCAGTTCTTC.

V gene TRBV29-1 combines with J gene TRBJ2-4; D might be TRBD2 (6 bases). CDR1 and CDR2 (germline): SQVTM, ANQGSEA. Trimming removed 1 base from V and 3 bases from J, with 10 bases in between. The CDR3 is 14 residues long. The CDR3 DNA reads TGCAGCGTTGAAGTTTGGGGAGGCAAAAACATTCAGTACTTC. Amino acid sequence: CSVEVWGGKNIQYF.

This chain links TRBV9 with TRBJ2-3, with D possibly matching TRBD1 (5 bases). Germline V gives CDR1 SGDLS, CDR2 YYNGEE. This CDR3 is 17 amino acids long. Deletions cut 0 bases from V and 0 bases from J, with 14 bases between. Here the CDR3 reads CASSVGTPFPSTDTQYF. Written as DNA, the CDR3 is TGTGCCAGCAGCGTAGGGACACCTTTCCCTAGCACAGATACGCAGTATTTT.

Only one count was recorded for this clone. The V and J genes are TRBV14 and TRBJ1-2; no clear D. CDR3 length equals 13 residues. V lost 1 base to trimming and J lost 4 bases, with 7 bases between them. Germline V gene data show CDR1 as SGHDN and CDR2 as FVKESK. CDR3 coding DNA: TGTGCCAGCAGCCAAGTTCCTCTCTATGGCTACACCTTC. This encodes CASSQVPLYGYTF.

J is TRBJ1-2 and V is TRBV7-9; 9 bases match TRBD1. The CDR3 consists of 14 residues. Unmatched junction bases numbered 7, after V lost 5 bases and J lost 6 bases. Per the germline V gene, CDR1 is SEHNR and CDR2 is FQNEAQ (reference sequence). The CDR3 region is CASSILQGANGYTF. The CDR3 nucleotides read TGTGCCAGCAGCATATTACAGGGGGCTAATGGCTACACCTTC.

The rearrangement links TRBV19 to TRBJ1-1; D perhaps matches TRBD1 (6 bases). Trimming took 5 bases from V and 2 from J, leaving 9 bases between them. Germline V gives CDR1 LNHDA, CDR2 SQIVND (reference sequence). The CDR3 extends over 13 amino acids. The CDR3 DNA reads TGTGCCAGTAGTGGACAGCCAAACACTGAAGCTTTCTTT. This sequence encodes CASSGQPNTEAFF.